This note documents a single T cell receptor beta chain sequence. The source of the sample is a study of blood T cell repertoires in COVID-19. Across the whole study: Researchers got acute and convalescent COVID-19 samples from the United States, Italy and Spain. T cells, B-cell-depleted T cells, or PBMCs provided the cDNA or gDNA that served as material.

Original processing notes: How many nucleated cells were present was estimated from reference gene primer amplification. Profiled with immunoSEQ multiplex PCR; TCRdb holds only in-frame clones, not every one. V and J calls and clone size come straight from that table; D and trimming were deduced from the DNA. The sample contains 230,000 or so clones, about 90% of which appear only once. The CDR3 covers 15 residues. Germline V lookup: CDR1 SGHNT, CDR2 YYREEE (reference sequence). Losses at the gene ends were 1 base for V and 1 base for J; bases not matched to a gene: 4. The source material was peripheral blood. The rearrangement links TRBV5-4 to TRBJ1-1; TRBD1 agrees at 7 bases. The TCR sequence derives from a man aged 35-49 years with active or convalescent COVID-19. CDR3 sequence: CASSLSQGGNTEAFF. CDR3 DNA sequence: TGTGCCAGCAGCTTGAGTCAGGGGGGGAACACTGAAGCTTTCTTT.